What follows describes a single TCR beta chain. This sample stems from a study of shared clonotypes between healthy human individuals. The genomic DNA of each subset was split evenly across several immunoSEQ plates. Clones were sequenced by immunoSEQ multiplex PCR, and TCRdb holds only the in-frame ones, with some missing. Found here are 530,000 or so clones, about 80% of them singletons; the top ten hold around an eighth. Trimming shortened V by 8 bases and J by 5 bases, and 11 bases separated the two germline ends. CDR3 length: 12 amino acids. Germline CDR1 MDHEN, CDR2 SYDVKM. V and J are TRBV28 and TRBJ2-3; D not certain. This clonotype was sampled from a middle-aged woman in good health. Some clones in this sample may be carry-over from other donors' samples. The material sequenced was PBMCs. DNA for the CDR3: TGTGCCAGCGGAATATCCCTAGATACGCAGTATTTT. Protein product: CASGISLDTQYF.